This T cell receptor (beta chain) originates from a study of response to subunit inactivated influenza vaccine. TCRdb redid the calling of the RT-PCR reads with MiXCR, one entry per CDR3 protein. The sample includes around 600,000 distinct CDR3 sequences, 10% to 12% seen only once; the top ten take 9.5% to 12%. Germline CDR1 and CDR2: SGHTA and FQGNSA. The CDR3 is 14 amino acids. V lost 1 base, J lost 4 bases, and 10 bases lay in between. This sample was also put to use in a study of T cells expressing NK-cell markers. Turning to that study: Synthesis of TCR beta cDNA relied on 5'RACE template switching carrying UMIs.

The TCR was taken from a man between 50 and 59 years old who received an inactivated influenza vaccine. The sample consisted of PBMCs from blood, taken on the day of vaccination. The chain uses TRBV7-2 and TRBJ1-2; D gene uncertain. CDR3 sequence (DNA): TGTGCCAGCAGCTTAGAATGGGTGCCCTATGGCTACACCTTC. Amino acid sequence: CASSLEWVPYGYTF.